This is a list of T cell receptor beta chains from one sample in a study of cytomegalovirus exposure and HLA in healthy donors. The table came from immunoSEQ multiplex PCR; TCRdb's copy has only in-frame clones and leaves some out. This sample has roughly 350,000 clones, with more than 80% found just once. The sample was PBMCs. Receptors originate from a woman aged 18 to 35 in good health and CMV-seronegative. CDR3s include the opening cysteine and the closing phenylalanine or tryptophan. D genes are given only for firm matches. Some rows have no size entry. The others give once, few or many, or a class for an expanded clone.

CASSFLGGVREQYF	TGTGCCAGCAGCTTCCTCGGGGGGGTTCGCGAGCAGTACTTC	-	TRBD2	TRBJ2-7	TRBV7-2
CASTALAGGRETQYF	TGTGCCAGCACCGCTCTAGCGGGAGGGAGGGAGACCCAGTACTTC	-	TRBD2	TRBJ2-5	TRBV28
CASSQEDRGEKLFF	TGTGCCAGCAGCCAAGAAGACAGGGGCGAAAAACTGTTTTTT	-	TRBD1	TRBJ1-4	TRBV5-8
CASRPTVATNEKLFF	TGTGCCAGCAGGCCCACGGTCGCAACTAATGAAAAACTGTTTTTT	-	-	TRBJ1-4	TRBV2
CASSTGGGNSGNTIYF	TGCGCCAGCAGCACGGGAGGGGGGAACTCTGGAAACACCATATATTTT	-	-	TRBJ1-3	TRBV4-3
CASSLYAENTEAFF	TGCGCCAGCAGCTTGTATGCGGAGAACACTGAAGCTTTCTTT	-	-	TRBJ1-1	TRBV5-1
CASSVAGGPSTYEQYF	TGTGCCAGCAGCGTAGCGGGAGGACCGTCCACCTACGAGCAGTACTTC	-	TRBD2	TRBJ2-7	TRBV9
CASSPGTGRYEQYF	TGTGCCAGCAGCCCAGGGACAGGGAGGTACGAGCAGTACTTC	-	TRBD1	TRBJ2-7	TRBV7-8
CASSLTVNTEAFF	TGTGCCAGCAGCTTAACTGTGAACACTGAAGCTTTCTTT	-	-	TRBJ1-1	TRBV7-9
CASSSRQGAKNIQYF	TGTGCCAGCAGCTCGAGACAGGGTGCCAAAAACATTCAGTACTTC	-	TRBD1	TRBJ2-4	TRBV7-8
CASSFLAGGAYNEQFF	TGTGCCAGCAGTTTCCTAGCGGGAGGGGCCTACAATGAGCAGTTCTTC	-	TRBD2	TRBJ2-1	TRBV27
CASSLTPGDYGPNEQFF	TGCGCCAGCAGCCTGACGCCGGGGGATTATGGGCCCAATGAGCAGTTCTTC	-	-	TRBJ2-1	TRBV4-1
CSAGTVQETQYF	TGCAGCGCTGGGACAGTACAAGAGACCCAGTACTTC	once	TRBD1	TRBJ2-5	TRBV29-1
CASSLAEDTEAFF	TGTGCCAGCAGCTTAGCAGAGGACACTGAAGCTTTCTTT	-	-	TRBJ1-1	TRBV7-8
CASSAQRDTSYGYTF	TGTGCCAGTAGTGCCCAAAGGGACACCTCCTATGGCTACACCTTC	-	-	TRBJ1-2	TRBV19
CASSLIGVGPSSYEQYF	TGCGCCAGCAGCTTAATCGGGGTAGGACCTTCCTCCTACGAGCAGTACTTC	few	-	TRBJ2-7	TRBV5-1
CASRYITGRDAGELFF	TGCGCCAGCAGATACATAACAGGGAGGGATGCCGGGGAGCTGTTTTTT	-	-	TRBJ2-2	TRBV5-1
CASSQPPSGLGRNIQYF	TGCGCCAGCAGCCAACCTCCATCGGGACTCGGGAGGAACATTCAGTACTTC	-	TRBD2	TRBJ2-4	TRBV4-1
CASSLTSGSHNEQFF	TGTGCCAGCAGCCTAACTAGCGGGAGTCATAATGAGCAGTTCTTC	-	TRBD2	TRBJ2-1	TRBV5-4
CASSQVKLAGVFNEQFF	TGTGCCAGCAGCCAAGTGAAACTAGCGGGAGTTTTTAATGAGCAGTTCTTC	-	TRBD2	TRBJ2-1	TRBV14